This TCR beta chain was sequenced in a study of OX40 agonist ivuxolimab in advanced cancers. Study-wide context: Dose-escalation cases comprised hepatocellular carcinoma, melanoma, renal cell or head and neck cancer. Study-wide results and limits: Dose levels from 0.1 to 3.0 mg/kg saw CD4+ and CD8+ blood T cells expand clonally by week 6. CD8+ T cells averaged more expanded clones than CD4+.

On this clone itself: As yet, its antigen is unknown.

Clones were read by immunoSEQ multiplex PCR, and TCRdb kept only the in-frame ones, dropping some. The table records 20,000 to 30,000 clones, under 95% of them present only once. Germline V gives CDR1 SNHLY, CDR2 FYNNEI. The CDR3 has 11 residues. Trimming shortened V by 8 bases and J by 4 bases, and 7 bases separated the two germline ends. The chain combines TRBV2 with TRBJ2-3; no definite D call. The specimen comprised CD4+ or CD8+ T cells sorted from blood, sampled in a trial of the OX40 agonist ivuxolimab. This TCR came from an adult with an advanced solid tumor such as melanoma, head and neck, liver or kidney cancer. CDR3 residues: CASGVADTQYF. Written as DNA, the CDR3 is TGTGCCAGCGGAGTGGCAGATACGCAGTATTTT.